Below, 2 T cell receptor beta chains from the same sample are listed, as sequenced in a study of blood T cell repertoires in COVID-19 (dated by TCRdb to about 2020). Libraries were prepared through the immunoSEQ multiplex PCR assay. What TCRdb holds here is the immuneACCESS table cut down to in-frame rearrangements. Part of the clones is not present; checked against another copy, under half of the missing clones reflect an unresolved V gene, and the others are unexplained. Present in this sample are fewer than 300,000 clones, about 73% of which were seen just once. Around 3.2% of the sample is held by the ten biggest clonotypes. Sequencing input: peripheral blood. The receptor source for this set is a woman of 80 years or more with acute or convalescent COVID-19.

The J gene is TRBJ1-2, the V gene TRBV5-1, with D possibly being TRBD1 (5 bases). V was shortened by 0 bases and J by 7 bases, with 13 bases between the two germline ends. The length of the CDR3 is 14 residues. CDR1 is SGHRS and CDR2 is YFSETQ in the germline V gene. DNA of the CDR3: TGCGCCAGCAGCTTGGCATCCCAGGGTTCTGGCTACACCTTC. It specifies CASSLASQGSGYTF.

The chain uses TRBV3-1 (or the pseudogene TRBV3-2) and TRBJ1-5; 7 bases match TRBD1. Trimming took 4 bases from V and 6 from J; bases not matched to a gene: 6. Per germline, CDR1 LGHDT and CDR2 YNNKEL (reference sequence). CDR3 length: 14 residues. The CDR3 protein is CASSLHQGGQPQHF. CDR3 sequence (DNA): TGTGCCAGCAGCCTTCATCAGGGGGGTCAGCCCCAGCATTTT.